This TCR beta chain was sequenced in a study of T-cell memory formation after mild COVID-19. J was trimmed by 1 base and V by 5 bases; bases with no gene match: 16. The CDR3 spans 19 residues. Looked up from germline, CDR1 is MNHEY and CDR2 is SVGAGI. TCRdb reanalysed the 5' RACE reads using MiXCR and keeps one entry per CDR3 protein. The repertoire includes fewer than 500,000 distinct CDR3 sequences, approximately 25% of them detected once, and 12% sits in the top ten. This clonotype was found a few times. No antigen is known for it. Study-wide points: Memory from before infection featured some responding clones, which suggests cross-reactive memory joined.

This chain links TRBV6-5 with TRBJ1-1, with 10 bases lining up with TRBD1. The sequence came from an adult woman who had mild COVID-19 (a few samples of this study predate the infection). Cell type and time point are not known. The sample consisted of PBMCs or a T cell subset sorted from them (not recorded which). The CDR3, as DNA: TGTGCCAGCAGTCCCCTCCGACCAGACAGGGGGCCTCGGAACACTGAAGCTTTCTTT. Translating gives CASSPLRPDRGPRNTEAFF.